A single sample is the source of the 30 T cell receptor beta chains below, sequenced in a study of hypomethylating agent response in myelodysplastic syndrome. The assay was immunoSEQ multiplex PCR, and TCRdb's table has in-frame clones only and misses some. The sample has a few thousand clones, more than 65% seen once. The sequencing used bone marrow, collected before or after starting hypomethylating agent treatment for myelodysplastic syndrome (not recorded which). These receptors all come from a human donor with myelodysplastic syndrome.

The chain couples TRBV7-3 to TRBJ2-1; D may be TRBD2 (6 bases). The ends were cut back, 3 bases at V and 1 base at J, with 13 bases in the middle. Germline assignment: CDR1 SGHTA and CDR2 FQGTGA. This CDR3 has 16 amino acids. CDR3 bases: TGTGCCAGCAGCTTGGCTCCGGGGAGGTCCTACAATGAGCAGTTCTTC. This codes for CASSLAPGRSYNEQFF. The whole variable domain, remainder taken from reference TRBV7-3 and TRBJ2-1, is GAGVSQTPSNKVTEKGKYVELRCDPISGHTALYWYRQSLGQGPEFLIYFQGTGAADDSGLPNDRFFAVRPEGSVSTLKIQRTERGDSAVYLCASSLAPGRSYNEQFFGPGTRLTVL.

V usage is TRBV7-3 and J usage is TRBJ1-6; unclear D gene. Trimming removed 3 bases from V and 6 bases from J, with 6 bases in between. Germline V lookup: CDR1 SGHTA, CDR2 FQGTGA. The CDR3 consists of 13 residues. The CDR3 coding sequence is TGTGCCAGCAGCTTTGACGGTAATTCACCCCTCCACTTT. Translated, it gives CASSFDGNSPLHF.

The rearrangement joins TRBV11-3 to TRBJ1-1; 7 bases align to TRBD1. The trim removed 5 bases at V and 1 base at J, leaving 4 bases unmatched. The length of the CDR3 is 14 residues. CDR1 and CDR2 (germline): SGHNT, YENEEA. This chain's CDR3 is CASSKRTGNTEAFF. In nucleotides, the CDR3 is TGTGCCAGCAGCAAGAGGACAGGGAACACTGAAGCTTTCTTT.

The rearrangement uses TRBV7-7 and TRBJ2-1; TRBD1 is a possible D gene (5 bases). CDR1 and CDR2 (germline): SSHAT, FNYEAQ (reference sequence). The CDR3 loop spans 14 amino acids. The germline V and J ends were trimmed by 0 bases and 6 bases, with 9 bases remaining between them. CDR3 in amino acids: CASSLAGQGNEQFF. The CDR3 nucleotides are TGTGCCAGCAGCTTAGCAGGACAAGGCAATGAGCAGTTCTTC.

The chain combines TRBV15 with TRBJ1-4; 8 bases align to TRBD1. Germline V lookup: CDR1 LNHNV, CDR2 YYDKDF (reference sequence). Germline trimming cut 0 bases from V and 7 bases from J; bases unmatched to any gene: 4. The CDR3 is 15 amino acids. CDR3 amino acids: CATSRDRGPVEKLFF. CDR3 sequence (DNA): TGTGCCACCAGCAGAGACAGGGGGCCGGTTGAAAAACTGTTTTTT. Full variable domain (missing parts from reference TRBV15 and TRBJ1-4): DAMVIQNPRYQVTQFGKPVTLSCSQTLNHNVMYWYQQKSSQAPKLLFHYYDKDFNNEADTPDNFQSRRPNTSFCFLDIRSPGLGDTAMYLCATSRDRGPVEKLFFGSGTQLSVL.

The chain recombines TRBV13 with TRBJ2-2; D unclear. Germline lookup yields CDR1 PRHDT and CDR2 FYEKMQ (reference sequence). V gave up 4 bases and J gave up 5 bases, with 5 bases separating them. The CDR3 runs 12 residues. The CDR3 here is CASSSRTGELFF. The CDR3 DNA reads as TGTGCCAGCAGCTCGAGGACCGGGGAGCTGTTTTTT.

The chain is built from TRBV5-4 and TRBJ2-4; no reliable D call. This CDR3 region has 14 residues. Per the germline V gene, CDR1 is SGHNT and CDR2 is YYREEE (reference sequence). V was clipped by 3 bases and J by 0 bases, with 7 bases between them. The chain's CDR3 is CASSSVQAKNIQYF. The CDR3 DNA reads TGTGCCAGCAGCTCCGTACAAGCCAAAAACATTCAGTACTTC.

The CDR3 bases are TGCGCCAGCAGCCGCGGAGGGGCTAGCGGGAATCTGAACACCGGGGAGCTGTTTTTT. Residues: CASSRGGASGNLNTGELFF. The V and J genes are TRBV4-3 and TRBJ2-2; 9 bases fit TRBD2. The CDR3 loop spans 19 amino acids. The V and J ends lost 4 bases and 1 base, in that order; junction bases with no gene match: 13. Germline assignment: CDR1 LGHNA and CDR2 YSLEER.

This chain joins TRBV6-6 and TRBJ1-5; D is possibly TRBD1 (5 bases). CDR1 is MNHNY, CDR2 SVGAGI, per germline (reference sequence). This CDR3 has 14 residues. V was shortened by 2 bases and J by 4 bases, with 9 bases between the two germline ends. CDR3 protein: CASSYDGANQPQHF. DNA of the CDR3: TGTGCCAGCAGTTACGATGGGGCGAATCAGCCCCAGCATTTT.

V is TRBV28 and J is TRBJ1-5; tentatively, D is TRBD1 (5 bases). This CDR3 comprises 14 residues. V gave up 6 bases and J gave up 7 bases, with 16 bases separating them. From germline, CDR1 is MDHEN and CDR2 SYDVKM. Here the CDR3 DNA reads TGTGCCAGCAGCTACCCGGGGGGAGGGCAGCCCCAGCATTTT. Residues: CASSYPGGGQPQHF.

This chain joins TRBV9 and TRBJ2-3, with 7 bases lining up with TRBD2. Germline lookup yields CDR1 SGDLS and CDR2 YYNGEE. V shed 4 bases, J shed 15 bases, and the junction held 14 bases outside the gene matches. This CDR3 spans 13 amino acids. CDR3 region: CASSRGETATYYF. CDR3 in DNA: TGTGCCAGCAGCCGGGGGGAGACAGCCACTTACTATTTT.

The V and J genes are TRBV5-4 and TRBJ1-2, with D hard to call. Trimming shortened V by 4 bases and J by 6 bases, and 16 bases separated the two germline ends. Germline lookup yields CDR1 SGHNT and CDR2 YYREEE (reference sequence). The CDR3 is made up of 14 amino acids. The CDR3 loop reads CASSIIGLVDGYTF. DNA for the CDR3: TGTGCCAGCAGCATTATCGGATTGGTGGATGGCTACACCTTC.

The chain uses TRBV9 and TRBJ2-3, with 12 bases aligning to TRBD2. Germline V gives CDR1 SGDLS, CDR2 YYNGEE. The CDR3 extends over 16 amino acids. V lost 6 bases to trimming and J lost 0 bases; unmatched junction nucleotides: 5. In DNA, the CDR3 is TGTGCCAGCACTAGCGGGGGGGCCTCTAGCACAGATACGCAGTATTTT. Translating gives CASTSGGASSTDTQYF.

The V call is TRBV19, the J call TRBJ1-2; D unclear. The germline V gene encodes CDR1 LNHDA and CDR2 SQIVND (reference sequence). Trimming stripped 3 bases from V and 2 bases from J, with 7 bases between. This CDR3 spans 13 amino acids. The CDR3 DNA sequence: TGTGCCAGTAGTATGCTCGGAAACTATGGCTACACCTTC. It codes for CASSMLGNYGYTF.

This clone was seen just once. This chain connects TRBV6-6 to TRBJ1-2; D ambiguous. The CDR3 runs to 14 residues. Trimming took 0 bases from V and 4 from J, leaving 9 bases between them. CDR1 and CDR2 from the germline V gene are MNHNY and SVGAGI (reference sequence). In DNA form, the CDR3 reads TGTGCCAGCAGTTACTCGGAGGGCCCCTATGGCTACACCTTC. Translated, it gives CASSYSEGPYGYTF.

The chain combines TRBV10-3 with TRBJ2-5, with D perhaps matching TRBD2 (6 bases). Germline V gene lookup returns CDR1 ENHRY and CDR2 SYGVKD. CDR3 length equals 14 residues. With 2 bases removed from V and 4 bases from J, the gap between germline ends came to 11 bases. CDR3 region: CAISETGVRETQYF. DNA for the CDR3: TGTGCCATCAGTGAGACGGGGGTAAGAGAGACCCAGTACTTC.

This chain connects TRBV4-1 to TRBJ2-1, with 12 bases aligning to TRBD2. Trimming took 0 bases from V and 7 from J; bases not matched to a gene: 1. This CDR3 has 15 residues. Germline assignment: CDR1 MGHRA and CDR2 YSYEKL. The DNA of the CDR3 is TGCGCCAGCAGCCAAGATCTAGCGGGGGGGAATGAGCAGTTCTTC. This translates into CASSQDLAGGNEQFF.

The V call is TRBV5-1, the J call TRBJ1-1; tentative D call: TRBD1 (5 bases). Between the trimmed V and J ends, which lost 4 bases and 1 base, there was a span of 11 bases. Per the germline V gene, CDR1 is SGHRS and CDR2 is YFSETQ. The CDR3 covers 14 residues. The CDR3 reads CASSLGTANTEAFF. The DNA for the CDR3 is TGCGCCAGCAGCCTTGGGACGGCGAACACTGAAGCTTTCTTT.

V usage is TRBV7-8 and J usage is TRBJ2-3; possibly TRBD1 for D (6 bases). The germline V and J ends were trimmed by 1 base and 4 bases, with 18 bases remaining between them. The V gene's germline CDR1 is SGHVS and CDR2 FQNEAQ. This CDR3 has 17 amino acids. DNA of the CDR3: TGTGCCAGCAGCTTAGAAGAAGTGGAAGGGGGAGCAGATACGCAGTATTTT. Amino acids: CASSLEEVEGGADTQYF.

The chain combines TRBV7-8 with TRBJ1-4; a possible D gene is TRBD1 (6 bases). V lost 9 bases, J lost 4 bases, and 12 bases lay in between. The CDR3 consists of 13 residues. Germline-derived CDR1 and CDR2 are SGHVS and FQNEAQ. The CDR3 loop is CASSTGFNEKLFF. The CDR3 DNA follows: TGTGCCAGTTCAACAGGGTTTAATGAAAAACTGTTTTTT.

This rearrangement joins TRBV28 to TRBJ2-7, with D maybe TRBD1 (6 bases). This CDR3 region has 13 residues. CDR1 and CDR2 from the germline V gene are MDHEN and SYDVKM. The V gene lost 3 bases and the J gene lost 2 bases, with 8 bases spanning the gap. The CDR3 DNA sequence: TGTGCCAGCAGTTTGTACAGGGCCTACGAGCAGTACTTC. Translation gives CASSLYRAYEQYF.

This clone is classed as large. This chain uses TRBV14 with TRBJ2-7; D might be TRBD2 (6 bases). This CDR3 comprises 14 residues. Germline V CDR1 and CDR2: SGHDN, FVKESK. With 4 bases removed from V and 0 bases from J, the gap between germline ends came to 10 bases. The CDR3 nucleotides read TGTGCCAGCAGCCCAGGACTACCCTCCTACGAGCAGTACTTC. Its translation is CASSPGLPSYEQYF.

The V and J genes are TRBV7-8 and TRBJ2-5, with 7 bases lining up with TRBD2. V dropped 1 base and J dropped 4; count of bases not matched to a gene: 6. This CDR3 is built from 15 residues. Germline V gene sequence: CDR1 SGHVS, CDR2 FQNEAQ. CDR3 in amino acids: CASSLDGREGETQYF. The CDR3 nucleotides are TGTGCCAGCAGCTTAGACGGCAGGGAGGGAGAGACCCAGTACTTC.

The chain is built from TRBV5-1 and TRBJ2-7, with a tentative D call TRBD2 (7 bases). V lost 4 bases and J 2 bases, leaving 13 bases between the germline ends. In germline, CDR1 is SGHRS, CDR2 YFSETQ. The CDR3 runs to 14 residues. CDR3 residues: CASSLGGDPYEQYF. DNA of the CDR3: TGCGCCAGCAGCCTAGGGGGGGATCCCTACGAGCAGTACTTC.

J is TRBJ1-5 and V is TRBV19, with D perhaps matching TRBD1 (5 bases). Germline V gives CDR1 LNHDA, CDR2 SQIVND (reference sequence). V was clipped by 1 base and J by 5 bases, with 12 bases between them. The CDR3 is made up of 15 amino acids. CDR3 loop: CASSIVPGSYQPQHF. CDR3 DNA: TGTGCCAGTAGTATAGTTCCAGGGTCCTATCAGCCCCAGCATTTT.

The chain recombines TRBV10-3 with TRBJ2-7; the match to TRBD2 covers 13 bases. CDR3 length equals 15 residues. With V trimmed by 6 bases and J by 5 bases, 7 bases remained unmatched. Germline CDR1 is ENHRY and CDR2 is SYGVKD. CDR3 region: CAIRAGTSGNHEQYF. The CDR3 nucleotides are TGTGCCATCAGGGCCGGGACTAGCGGGAACCACGAGCAGTACTTC.

This clone was picked up one time. CDR3 loop: CASRRGTSGTLRETQYF. As DNA, the CDR3 is TGTGCCAGTAGGAGGGGGACTAGCGGGACCCTAAGGGAGACCCAGTACTTC. V and J are TRBV19 and TRBJ2-5; TRBD2 matches at 13 bases. Germline lookup yields CDR1 LNHDA and CDR2 SQIVND (reference sequence). The CDR3 length is 17 residues. Trimming cost V 6 bases and J 5 bases; bases outside gene matches: 12.

The chain couples TRBV6-5 to TRBJ1-2; D unclear. Germline lookup yields CDR1 MNHEY and CDR2 SVGAGI. The CDR3 covers 13 residues. V was clipped by 6 bases and J by 7 bases, with 15 bases between them. Written as DNA, the CDR3 is TGTGCCAGCAGGTTGGATGGGGATAGTGGCTACACCTTC. Residues: CASRLDGDSGYTF.

In its sample, this clone was seen once. The rearrangement links TRBV7-2 to TRBJ2-7; 8 positions match TRBD2. This CDR3 has 15 residues. Germline-derived CDR1 and CDR2 are SGHTA and FQGNSA. V lost 5 bases, J lost 4 bases, and 10 bases stayed unmatched. The CDR3 sequence is CASSRWASGLYEQYF. CDR3 bases: TGTGCCAGCAGCCGATGGGCTAGCGGGTTATACGAGCAGTACTTC.

The rearrangement uses TRBV2 and TRBJ2-7; 8 positions match TRBD2. CDR1 is SNHLY and CDR2 is FYNNEI in the germline V gene. Germline trimming cut 6 bases from V and 0 bases from J; bases unmatched to any gene: 10. The CDR3 sequence is 16 residues long. CDR3 sequence: CASSFFSGVSSYEQYF. As DNA, the CDR3 is TGTGCCAGCAGCTTCTTTAGCGGGGTAAGCTCCTACGAGCAGTACTTC.